The entry that follows covers one TCR beta chain sequence. In its sample, this clonotype was seen many times. Its recognized antigen is unknown. No clone much larger than this one lies a single base away; base qualities are absent. These data belong to a study of T cells in Graves' hyperthyroidism and ophthalmopathy (dated by TCRdb to about 2019). For the study in its entirety: Peripheral blood was collected at initial diagnosis, before any treatment. TCR Vbeta CDR3 sequencing of approximately 140 peripheral blood samples (over 40 ophthalmopathy, 75 or so hyperthyroidism and roughly 17 progressor patients) is reported in the paper. After blood sampling, hyperthyroidism patients were treated with methimazole at a starting dose of 30 mg daily, and ophthalmopathy patients were treated with high-dose intravenous methylprednisolone. The 85 to 100 discovery patients were randomly split 7:3 into training and test sets. TCR V-J signatures able to tell the groups apart were searched for in a discovery cohort of 95 to 100 patients, of whom 43 had Graves' ophthalmopathy and under 65 had stable Graves' hyperthyroidism. Prospective prediction of ophthalmopathy was tested in an independent validation cohort consisting of roughly 20 hyperthyroidism patients and around 16 patients who later progressed to ophthalmopathy. Thyroid tissue and blood T-cell repertoires from about six Graves' hyperthyroidism patients were also compared in the study.

V is pared back by 1 base and J by 0 bases, with 13 bases lying between the germline termini. The cysteine opens and the phenylalanine closes a CDR3 of 16 amino acids. Only the CDR3 portion is preserved as DNA: 48 bases, with reading frame beginning at the first base. The germline V gene yields SGHVS for CDR1 and FQNEAQ for CDR2. Amplification of TCR beta CDR3 regions was carried out from RNA transcripts. The TCR CDR3 was subjected to a first round of RT-PCR using the HTBI primer set and the Qiagen OneStep RT-PCR kit. A second multiplex PCR round built the libraries, followed by size selection and purification. Sequencing of the libraries was done on an Illumina HiSeq2000 using paired-end 100 bp reads. The original pipeline was this. SOAPnuke was used to process the raw data, throwing out any read that contained adapters or uncalled bases, had a mean Phred below 15, or lacked an exact constant-primer or identifier match. COPE v1.2.5 was used to merge high-quality paired reads, and clonotypes were defined as unique nucleotide sequences. MiTCR v1.1 was used to align the clonotypes against IMGT TRBV, TRBD and TRBJ reference segments. The analysis was restricted to V-J combinations with a frequency above 0.0001, which together covered roughly 99% of the repertoires. The TCS score was defined as F50 (clonal expansion) divided by E x V (chaos), with BLOSUM62-based TCRdist calculated between CDR3 peptides within each V-J. Welch's t-statistics and random forest reduced roughly 540 V-J features to fewer than 15, which were used in a naive Bayes classifier (R e1071). The public reads were reprocessed in TCRdb via fastp at Q25 and MiXCR, keeping in-frame beta chains. Rows with one shared CDR3 protein collapse into an entry with the most common genes and DNA. The V and J calls, along with clone size, are taken from TCRdb and not from the paper's own processing. The sample contains roughly 360,000 distinct CDR3 sequences, around an eighth of them found a single time. The leading ten clones occupy around 21% of the sample.

The hyperthyroidism patients were between 18 and 65 years old and newly diagnosed, with a disease duration of less than 2 months. Exclusion was applied to patients with uncontrolled infections, other autoimmune diseases, pregnancy or lactation. Clinical symptoms, serum thyroxine and TRAb, thyroid ultrasound, and orbital computed tomography formed the basis for the diagnoses. For progressor patients, blood was drawn at the first diagnosis of hyperthyroidism, before any ophthalmopathy symptoms had appeared. PBMCs were isolated from about 9.1 ml of fresh peripheral blood by Ficoll-Paque density gradient centrifugation. Patients classed as progressors first received a Graves' hyperthyroidism diagnosis and then went on to develop ophthalmopathy during follow-up. Total RNA was extracted with Trizol reagent, and quality was checked on an Agilent 2100 Bioanalyzer. The paper as a whole reports these results and caveats: A model built on a 13 V-J signature distinguished ophthalmopathy from stable hyperthyroidism, reaching about 88% sensitivity and approximately 81% specificity in cross-validation and 80%/75% in testing. During validation, the model predicted progression to ophthalmopathy a median of roughly 7.1 months ahead of onset, with around 65% sensitivity and roughly 75% specificity. No statistical method was used to set the sample size in advance, and investigators knew the group allocation. Blood samples also contained most of the expanded thyroid clonotypes (frequency above 0.001), which suggests that blood repertoires may reflect thyroid immune responses.

The sequence is built from TRBV7-8 and TRBJ2-7, with the D gene tentatively TRBD1 or TRBD2, based on 6 matching bases in each. This clonotype was sampled from a man aged 25-45 years with Graves' hyperthyroidism that later progressed to Graves' ophthalmopathy. The sample was blood. The DNA reads as follows: TGTGCCAGCAGCTTAGTTTGGGGGGCGGACTCCTACGAGCAGTACTTC. It encodes CASSLVWGADSYEQYF. Beyond the CDR3, the reference TRBV7-8 and TRBJ2-7 genes provide the residues; the full variable domain reads: GAGVSQSPRYKVAKRGQDVALRCDPISGHVSLFWYQQALGQGPEFLTYFQNEAQLDKSGLPSDRFFAERPEGSVSTLKIQRTQQEDSAVYLCASSLVWGADSYEQYFGPGTRLTVT.